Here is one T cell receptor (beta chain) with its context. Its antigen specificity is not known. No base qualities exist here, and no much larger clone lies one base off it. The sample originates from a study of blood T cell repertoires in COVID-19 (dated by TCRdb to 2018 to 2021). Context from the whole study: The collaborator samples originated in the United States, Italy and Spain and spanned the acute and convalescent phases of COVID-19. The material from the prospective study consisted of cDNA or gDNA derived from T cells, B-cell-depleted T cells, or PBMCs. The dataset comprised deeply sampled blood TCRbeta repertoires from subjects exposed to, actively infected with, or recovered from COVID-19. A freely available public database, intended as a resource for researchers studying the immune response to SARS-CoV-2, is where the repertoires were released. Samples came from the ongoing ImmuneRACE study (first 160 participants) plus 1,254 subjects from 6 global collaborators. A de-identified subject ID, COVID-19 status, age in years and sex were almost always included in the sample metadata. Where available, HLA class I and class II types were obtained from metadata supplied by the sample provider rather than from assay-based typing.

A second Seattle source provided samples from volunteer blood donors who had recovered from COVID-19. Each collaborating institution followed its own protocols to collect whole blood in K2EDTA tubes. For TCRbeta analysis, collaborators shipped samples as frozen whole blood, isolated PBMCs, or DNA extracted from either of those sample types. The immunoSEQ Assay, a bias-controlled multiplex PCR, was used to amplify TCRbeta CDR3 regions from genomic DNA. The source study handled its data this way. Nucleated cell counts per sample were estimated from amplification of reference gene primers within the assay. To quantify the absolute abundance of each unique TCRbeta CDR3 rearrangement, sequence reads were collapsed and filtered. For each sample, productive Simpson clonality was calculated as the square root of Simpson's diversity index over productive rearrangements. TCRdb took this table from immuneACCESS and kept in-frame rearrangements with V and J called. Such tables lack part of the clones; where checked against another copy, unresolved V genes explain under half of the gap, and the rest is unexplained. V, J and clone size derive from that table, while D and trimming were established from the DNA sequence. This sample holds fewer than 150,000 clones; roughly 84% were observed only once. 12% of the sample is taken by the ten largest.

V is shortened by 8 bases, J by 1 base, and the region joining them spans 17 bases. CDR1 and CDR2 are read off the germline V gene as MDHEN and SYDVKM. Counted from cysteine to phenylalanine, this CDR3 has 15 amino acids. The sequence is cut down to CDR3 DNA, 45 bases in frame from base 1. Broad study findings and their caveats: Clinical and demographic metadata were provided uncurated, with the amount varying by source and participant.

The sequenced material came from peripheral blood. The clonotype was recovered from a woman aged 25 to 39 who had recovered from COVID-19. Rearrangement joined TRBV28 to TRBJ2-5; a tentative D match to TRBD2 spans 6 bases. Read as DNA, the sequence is TGTGCCAGCCGCGGGGCCGGGGTGATCCAAGAGACCCAGTACTTC. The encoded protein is CASRGAGVIQETQYF.